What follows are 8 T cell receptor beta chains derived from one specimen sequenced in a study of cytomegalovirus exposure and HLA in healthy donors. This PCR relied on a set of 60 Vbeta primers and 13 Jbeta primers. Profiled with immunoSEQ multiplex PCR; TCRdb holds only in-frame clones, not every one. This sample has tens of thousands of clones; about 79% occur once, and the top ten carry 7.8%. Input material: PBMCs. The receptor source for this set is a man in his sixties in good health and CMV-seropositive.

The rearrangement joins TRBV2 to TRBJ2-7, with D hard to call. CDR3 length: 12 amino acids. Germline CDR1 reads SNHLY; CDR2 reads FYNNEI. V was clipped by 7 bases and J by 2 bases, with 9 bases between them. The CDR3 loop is CASKQLTYEQYF. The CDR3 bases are TGTGCCAGCAAACAGTTGACCTACGAGCAGTACTTC.

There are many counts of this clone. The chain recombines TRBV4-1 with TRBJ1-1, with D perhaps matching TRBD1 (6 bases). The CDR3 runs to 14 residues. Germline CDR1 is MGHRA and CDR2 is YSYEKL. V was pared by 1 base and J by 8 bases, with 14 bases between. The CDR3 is CASSQGSETGEAFF. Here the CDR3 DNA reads TGCGCCAGCAGCCAAGGGAGCGAAACAGGGGAAGCTTTCTTT.

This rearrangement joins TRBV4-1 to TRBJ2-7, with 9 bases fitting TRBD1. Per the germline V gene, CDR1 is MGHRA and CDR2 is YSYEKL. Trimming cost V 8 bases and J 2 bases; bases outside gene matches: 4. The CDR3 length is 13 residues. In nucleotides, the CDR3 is TGCGCCAGCGGTACAGGGGGCGCCTACGAGCAGTACTTC. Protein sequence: CASGTGGAYEQYF.

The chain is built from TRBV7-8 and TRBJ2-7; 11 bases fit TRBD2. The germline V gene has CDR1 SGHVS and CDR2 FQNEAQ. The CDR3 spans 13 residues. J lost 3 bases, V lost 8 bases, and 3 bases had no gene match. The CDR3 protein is CASVAGGGYEQYF. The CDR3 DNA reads TGTGCCAGCGTAGCGGGAGGGGGCTACGAGCAGTACTTC. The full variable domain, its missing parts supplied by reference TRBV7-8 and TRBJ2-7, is GAGVSQSPRYKVAKRGQDVALRCDPISGHVSLFWYQQALGQGPEFLTYFQNEAQLDKSGLPSDRFFAERPEGSVSTLKIQRTQQEDSAVYLCASVAGGGYEQYFGPGTRLTVT.

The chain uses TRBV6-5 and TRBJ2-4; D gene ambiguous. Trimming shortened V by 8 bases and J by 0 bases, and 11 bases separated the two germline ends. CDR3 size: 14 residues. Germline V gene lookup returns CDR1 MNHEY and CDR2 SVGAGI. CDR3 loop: CASAVGLAKNIQYF. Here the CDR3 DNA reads TGTGCCAGCGCGGTGGGTCTAGCCAAAAACATTCAGTACTTC.

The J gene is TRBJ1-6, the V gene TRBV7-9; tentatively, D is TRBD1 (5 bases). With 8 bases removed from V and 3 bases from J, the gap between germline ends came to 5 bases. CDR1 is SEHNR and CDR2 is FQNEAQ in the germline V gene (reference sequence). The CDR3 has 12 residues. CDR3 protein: CASDSYNSPLHF. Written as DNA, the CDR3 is TGTGCCAGCGACAGCTATAATTCACCCCTCCACTTT.

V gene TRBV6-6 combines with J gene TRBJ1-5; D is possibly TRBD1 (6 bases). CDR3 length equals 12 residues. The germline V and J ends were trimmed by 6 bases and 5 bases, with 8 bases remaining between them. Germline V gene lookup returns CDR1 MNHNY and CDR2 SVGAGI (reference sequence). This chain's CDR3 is CASRGADQPQHF. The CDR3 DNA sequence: TGTGCCAGCAGGGGGGCGGATCAGCCCCAGCATTTT.

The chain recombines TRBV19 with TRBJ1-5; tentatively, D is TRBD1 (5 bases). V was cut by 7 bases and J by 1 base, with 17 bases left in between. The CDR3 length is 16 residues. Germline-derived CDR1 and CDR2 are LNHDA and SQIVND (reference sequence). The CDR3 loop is CASTLAGSRSNQPQHF. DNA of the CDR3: TGTGCCAGTACCTTAGCAGGGTCGAGGAGCAATCAGCCCCAGCATTTT. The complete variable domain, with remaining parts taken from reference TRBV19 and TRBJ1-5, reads DGGITQSPKYLFRKEGQNVTLSCEQNLNHDAMYWYRQDPGQGLRLIYYSQIVNDFQKGDIAEGYSVSREKKESFPLTVTSAQKNPTAFYLCASTLAGSRSNQPQHFGDGTRLSIL.